This T cell receptor beta chain was identified in a study of T cells in Graves' hyperthyroidism and ophthalmopathy (dated by TCRdb to the late 2010s). In terms of the full investigation: Peripheral blood samples were taken at the time of initial diagnosis, prior to any treatment. A discovery cohort of about a hundred patients, about 40 with Graves' ophthalmopathy and 55 to 60 with stable Graves' hyperthyroidism, was used to find distinguishing TCR V-J signatures. Whether ophthalmopathy could be predicted prospectively was tested in an independent validation cohort made up of 18 to 20 hyperthyroidism patients plus 17 patients who later progressed to ophthalmopathy. The approximately 98 discovery patients were randomly divided into training and test sets at a 7:3 ratio. Thyroid tissue and blood T-cell repertoires from about six Graves' hyperthyroidism patients were also compared in the study. After sampling, hyperthyroidism patients received methimazole starting at 30 mg daily, and ophthalmopathy patients received high-dose intravenous methylprednisolone. The paper reports TCR Vbeta CDR3 sequencing of some 140 peripheral blood samples: 43 ophthalmopathy, under 80 hyperthyroidism and around 17 progressor patients. Study-level results and caveats: In cross-validation, a model built on a 13 V-J signature told ophthalmopathy apart from stable hyperthyroidism with about 90% sensitivity and approximately 81% specificity, and in testing the same model reached 80%/75%. In validation, the model predicted progression to ophthalmopathy a median of roughly 6.1 months before onset, with 70% to 71% sensitivity and just under 75% specificity. Blood samples also contained most of the expanded thyroid clonotypes (frequency above 0.001), which suggests that blood repertoires may reflect thyroid immune responses. No statistical method was used to fix the sample size in advance, and group allocation was not hidden from the investigators.

This clonotype was counted only a few times. Its target antigen remains unknown. No much larger clone exists at a distance of one base, and base qualities are not known. The TCR beta CDR3 regions were amplified from the RNA transcripts. The TCR CDR3 was subjected to a first round of RT-PCR using the HTBI primer set and the Qiagen OneStep RT-PCR kit. Libraries were constructed in a second round of multiplex PCR, after which size selection and purification were performed. Paired-end sequencing of the libraries was performed with 100 bp reads on an Illumina HiSeq2000. The source study handled its data this way. Raw data were processed with SOAPnuke, discarding reads with adapters, uncalled bases, mean Phred below 15, or no exact constant-primer or identifier match. High-quality paired reads were merged with COPE v1.2.5, and unique nucleotide sequences were defined as clonotypes. MiTCR v1.1 was used to align the clonotypes against IMGT TRBV, TRBD and TRBJ reference segments. The analysis included only V-J combinations with a frequency above 0.0001, which together covered about 99% of the repertoires. The TCS score was defined as F50 (clonal expansion) divided by E x V (chaos), with BLOSUM62-based TCRdist calculated between CDR3 peptides within each V-J. Welch's t-statistics and random forest reduced 450 to 600 V-J features to 10 to 15, which were used in a naive Bayes classifier (R e1071). TCRdb's own reprocessing of the public reads used fastp at Q25 and MiXCR and kept productive beta chains. Each entry is one CDR3 protein sequence, shown with its most common DNA and genes. TCRdb, not the authors, supplied the V and J calls. For this sample there are 380,000 or so distinct CDR3 sequences; about a fifth appear just once. Approximately 4% of the sample is taken by the ten largest.

From cysteine to phenylalanine, the CDR3 is 13 amino acids long. Solely the CDR3 DNA is kept, with 39 bases framed from the first base. Relative to germline, V is missing 8 bases and J is missing 6 bases, with 6 bases of the junction outside any gene match. Graves' hyperthyroidism was defined as stable when no progression to ophthalmopathy occurred over 18 months of follow-up. Hyperthyroidism patients were newly diagnosed, had a disease duration of under 2 months, and were aged 18 to 65 years. Exclusion was applied to patients with uncontrolled infections, other autoimmune diseases, pregnancy or lactation. Clinical symptoms, serum thyroxine and TRAb, thyroid ultrasound, and orbital computed tomography formed the basis for the diagnoses. PBMCs were isolated from more than 8 ml of fresh peripheral blood by Ficoll-Paque density gradient centrifugation. Total RNA was extracted with Trizol reagent, and quality was checked on an Agilent 2100 Bioanalyzer.

This sequence was found in a woman under 30 with Graves' hyperthyroidism. The chain links TRBV12-3 or TRBV12-4 with TRBJ2-7, and 11 bases in between align with TRBD2. Sequenced: blood. CDR3 loop: CASGTSGMGEQYF. The DNA sequence follows: TGTGCCAGCGGGACTAGCGGAATGGGCGAGCAGTACTTC.